These T cell receptor beta chains were read from a single sample in a study of blood T cells in healthy people across ages. MiXCR was run by TCRdb on the 5' RACE reads, yielding one entry per CDR3 protein. The profile shows about 1.6 million distinct CDR3 sequences, about 31% of them singletons. The specimen was blood. These TCRs come from a woman aged 25 to 39 in good health. Both conserved end residues are trimmed from each CDR3. The order of the fields is J gene, V gene, D gene, CDR3 length, CDR3 protein. The D gene is left open where the match is weak.

TRBJ2-1	TRBV5-1	TRBD2	13	ASSLGGGPYNEQF
TRBJ2-7	TRBV10-3	-	16	AISEARGTLTSGYGQY
TRBJ2-6	TRBV15	-	13	ATGQGPGGANVLT
TRBJ2-4	TRBV13	-	12	ASSLGELGNIQY
-	TRBV19	-	9	ASSGHYEQY
TRBJ2-1	TRBV2	-	14	ASSEEGGLSYNEQF
TRBJ1-5	TRBV6-1	-	13	ASNVFLGGRQPQH
TRBJ2-3	TRBV7-8	-	11	ASSPGPLRAQY
TRBJ2-2	TRBV24-1	-	9	ATSDTGELF
TRBJ2-1	TRBV9	-	11	ASSVAPGDEQF
TRBJ1-2	TRBV5-6	-	11	ASSLAGCGGYT
TRBJ2-7	TRBV20-1	TRBD1	14	SARALPGTGGGEQY
TRBJ2-3	TRBV5-1	TRBD2	16	ASSLVGGLAGGMDTQY
TRBJ1-2	TRBV12-3/TRBV12-4	-	10	ASSGPDYDYT
TRBJ2-7	TRBV12-3/TRBV12-4	TRBD1	16	ASSFRGNNRQYRGEQY
TRBJ1-2	TRBV4-1	-	12	ASSQEGWSYGYT
TRBJ2-7	TRBV5-8	TRBD1	16	ASSLLVFVGDRGNEQY
-	TRBV6-5	TRBD1	13	ASSWGQGAWETQY
TRBJ2-7	TRBV20-1	-	11	SADLGLPYEQY
TRBJ2-7	TRBV3-1	TRBD1	13	ASSQEGQGWGEQY
TRBJ2-6	TRBV2	-	13	ASSGGASGANALT
TRBJ2-3	TRBV29-1	TRBD2	12	SGGLGGVRRTQY
TRBJ1-2	TRBV6-4	TRBD1	13	ASSDGWDSFYGYT
TRBJ2-3	TRBV3-1	TRBD2	14	ASSQTGGRASDTQY
TRBJ1-1	TRBV25-1	TRBD1	13	ASSVLQGINTEAF
TRBJ2-1	TRBV4-1	TRBD2	16	ASSQGIASGGRYNEQF
TRBJ2-7	TRBV7-9	TRBD1	13	ASSGGTGEVYEQY
TRBJ2-3	TRBV28	TRBD2	15	ASPPGTSGKGTDTQY
TRBJ1-5	TRBV12-3/TRBV12-4	-	11	ASSFKGGQPQH
TRBJ2-3	TRBV2	TRBD1	12	ASRQGIGTDTQY
TRBJ2-7	TRBV7-3	-	13	ASSLGAGPTYEQY
TRBJ2-5	TRBV2	-	10	ASAIGWETQY
TRBJ2-2	TRBV28	TRBD1	14	ASSFVGQGVPGELF
TRBJ1-2	TRBV3-1	TRBD1	14	ASSQVGTGEAYGYT
TRBJ2-1	TRBV24-1	TRBD1	13	ATSESGTGPNEQF
TRBJ2-3	TRBV4-1	-	14	ASSLAGTRLTDTQY
TRBJ2-7	TRBV10-3	TRBD1	13	AVSTIQGQGMEQY
TRBJ1-4	TRBV12-3/TRBV12-4	-	14	ASSLDLGTRREKLF
TRBJ2-2	TRBV7-9	TRBD1	13	ASSLTGGINGELF
TRBJ2-7	TRBV7-8	TRBD1	13	ASSSPGQPGYEQY
TRBJ2-1	TRBV5-1	TRBD1	11	ASTRDRVGERF
TRBJ2-5	TRBV11-2	TRBD2	13	ASSTQTSGRETQY
TRBJ2-1	TRBV5-1	TRBD1	13	ASSLWDSTLDEQF
TRBJ1-3	TRBV20-1	-	14	SAITAGTILGNTIY
TRBJ2-1	TRBV5-5	TRBD1	15	ASSLFLGGTGVNEQF
-	TRBV14	TRBD1	11	ASSLRQGREQY
TRBJ2-1	TRBV25-1	-	11	ASSATGTFKQF